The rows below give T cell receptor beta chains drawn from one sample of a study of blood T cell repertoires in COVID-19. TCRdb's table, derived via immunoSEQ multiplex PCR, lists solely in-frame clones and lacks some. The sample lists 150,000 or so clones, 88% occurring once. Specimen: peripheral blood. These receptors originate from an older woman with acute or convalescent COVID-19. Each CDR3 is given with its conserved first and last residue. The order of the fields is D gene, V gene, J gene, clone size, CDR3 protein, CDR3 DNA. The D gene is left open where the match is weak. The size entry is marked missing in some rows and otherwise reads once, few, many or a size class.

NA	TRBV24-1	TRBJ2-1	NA	CATSPPQGVEQFF	TGTGCCACCAGTCCACCCCAAGGGGTTGAGCAGTTCTTC
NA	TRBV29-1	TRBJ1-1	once	CSVTTEKNTEAFF	TGCAGCGTTACAACAGAAAAGAACACTGAAGCTTTCTTT
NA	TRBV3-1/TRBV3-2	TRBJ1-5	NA	CASSQDFNQPQHF	TGTGCCAGCAGCCAAGACTTCAATCAGCCCCAGCATTTT
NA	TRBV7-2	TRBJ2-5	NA	CASGTDYQETQYF	TGTGCCAGCGGTACCGACTATCAAGAGACCCAGTACTTC
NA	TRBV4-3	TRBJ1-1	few	CASSQVRHYTEAFF	TGCGCCAGCAGCCAAGTGAGGCACTACACTGAAGCTTTCTTT
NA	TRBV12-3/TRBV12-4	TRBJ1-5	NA	CASSFESNQPQHF	TGTGCCAGCAGTTTCGAGAGCAATCAGCCCCAGCATTTT
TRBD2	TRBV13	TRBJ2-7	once	CASSSGLAGLGSDEQYF	TGTGCCAGCAGCTCGGGACTAGCGGGGCTCGGTAGCGACGAGCAGTACTTC
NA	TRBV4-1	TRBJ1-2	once	CASSPGGSGYTF	TGCGCCAGCAGCCCCGGGGGGTCAGGCTACACCTTC
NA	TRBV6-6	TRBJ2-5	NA	CASSYFTRGQETQYF	TGTGCCAGCAGTTACTTCACAAGAGGTCAAGAGACCCAGTACTTC
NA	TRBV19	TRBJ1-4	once	CASGKYEDEKLFF	TGTGCCAGTGGCAAATATGAGGATGAAAAACTGTTTTTT
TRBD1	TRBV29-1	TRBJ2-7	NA	CSVGQGNEQYF	TGCAGCGTGGGACAGGGGAACGAGCAGTACTTC
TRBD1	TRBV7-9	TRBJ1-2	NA	CASSPGQVSYGYTF	TGTGCCAGCAGCCCCGGACAGGTTTCTTATGGCTACACCTTC
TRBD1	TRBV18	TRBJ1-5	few	CASSLGQGALNQPQHF	TGTGCCAGCTCACTAGGACAGGGGGCCCTAAATCAGCCCCAGCATTTT
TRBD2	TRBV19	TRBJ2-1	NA	CASTPGSSGGADEQFF	TGTGCCAGTACCCCGGGGTCTAGCGGGGGGGCCGACGAGCAGTTCTTC
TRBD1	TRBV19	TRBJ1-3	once	CASSTGGTGVGNTIYF	TGTGCCAGTAGTACCGGCGGGACAGGGGTTGGAAACACCATATATTTT
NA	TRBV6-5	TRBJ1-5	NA	CASRRNQGGNQPQHF	TGTGCCAGCAGGCGCAATCAAGGGGGCAATCAGCCCCAGCATTTT
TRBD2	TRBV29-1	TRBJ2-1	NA	CSVDLAGGNEQFF	TGCAGCGTTGATCTAGCGGGGGGCAATGAGCAGTTCTTC
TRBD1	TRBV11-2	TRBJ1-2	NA	CASSPGQAGGYTF	TGTGCCAGCAGCCCGGGACAGGCGGGAGGCTACACCTTC
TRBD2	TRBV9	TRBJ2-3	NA	CASSVGERGGLTDTQYF	TGTGCCAGCAGCGTAGGGGAGCGGGGGGGCCTCACAGATACGCAGTATTTT
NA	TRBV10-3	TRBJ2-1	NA	CAISGRDEQFF	TGTGCCATCAGTGGGAGGGATGAGCAGTTCTTC
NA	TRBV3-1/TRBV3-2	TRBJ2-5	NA	CASREQGRGETQYF	TGTGCCAGCAGGGAACAGGGGCGGGGAGAGACCCAGTACTTC
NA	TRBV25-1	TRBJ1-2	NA	CASSDARIAAGGYTF	TGTGCCAGCAGTGACGCCCGCATCGCAGCAGGCGGCTACACCTTC
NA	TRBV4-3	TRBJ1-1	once	CASSQGGGQRWTEAFF	TGCGCCAGCAGCCAAGGGGGGGGGCAGCGATGGACTGAAGCTTTCTTT
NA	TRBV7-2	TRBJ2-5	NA	CASSRSGQETQYF	TGTGCCAGCAGCAGAAGCGGGCAAGAGACCCAGTACTTC
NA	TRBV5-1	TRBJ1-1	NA	CASSLQGLKQEAFF	TGCGCCAGCAGCTTGCAGGGGCTAAAACAGGAAGCTTTCTTT
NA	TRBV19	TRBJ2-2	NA	CASSARTVPGELFF	TGTGCCAGTAGTGCCCGGACTGTACCCGGGGAGCTGTTTTTT
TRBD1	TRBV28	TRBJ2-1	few	CASRTAGTGVSEQFF	TGTGCCAGCAGAACTGCCGGGACAGGGGTTAGTGAGCAGTTCTTC
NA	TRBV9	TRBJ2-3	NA	CASSVETRLDTQYF	TGTGCCAGCAGCGTAGAAACCCGGTTAGATACGCAGTATTTT
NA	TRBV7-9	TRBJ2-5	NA	CASSLTGGSQETQYF	TGTGCCAGCAGCTTAACGGGGGGCTCCCAAGAGACCCAGTACTTC
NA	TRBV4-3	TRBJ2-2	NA	CASSQVFQGYTGELFF	TGCGCCAGCAGCCAAGTATTCCAGGGTTACACCGGGGAGCTGTTTTTT
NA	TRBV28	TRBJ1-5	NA	CASSSLEGGNQPQHF	TGTGCCAGCAGCTCCCTAGAAGGGGGCAATCAGCCCCAGCATTTT
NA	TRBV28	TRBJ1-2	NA	CASSLVGGPLYGYTF	TGTGCCAGCAGTTTAGTCGGGGGGCCTCTCTATGGCTACACCTTC
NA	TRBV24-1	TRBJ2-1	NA	CATSDARGEQFF	TGTGCCACCAGTGATGCCCGGGGTGAGCAGTTCTTC
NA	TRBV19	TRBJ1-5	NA	CASSDARQAFNQPQHF	TGTGCCAGTAGTGACGCGCGACAGGCCTTCAATCAGCCCCAGCATTTT
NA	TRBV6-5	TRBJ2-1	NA	CASSYSGRYEQFF	TGTGCCAGCAGTTACTCGGGGCGGTATGAGCAGTTCTTC
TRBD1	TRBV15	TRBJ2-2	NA	CATSQDRGNTGELFF	TGTGCCACCAGCCAGGACAGGGGCAACACCGGGGAGCTGTTTTTT
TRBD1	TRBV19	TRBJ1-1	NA	CASSITGTVNTEAFF	TGTGCCAGTAGTATTACCGGGACAGTCAACACTGAAGCTTTCTTT